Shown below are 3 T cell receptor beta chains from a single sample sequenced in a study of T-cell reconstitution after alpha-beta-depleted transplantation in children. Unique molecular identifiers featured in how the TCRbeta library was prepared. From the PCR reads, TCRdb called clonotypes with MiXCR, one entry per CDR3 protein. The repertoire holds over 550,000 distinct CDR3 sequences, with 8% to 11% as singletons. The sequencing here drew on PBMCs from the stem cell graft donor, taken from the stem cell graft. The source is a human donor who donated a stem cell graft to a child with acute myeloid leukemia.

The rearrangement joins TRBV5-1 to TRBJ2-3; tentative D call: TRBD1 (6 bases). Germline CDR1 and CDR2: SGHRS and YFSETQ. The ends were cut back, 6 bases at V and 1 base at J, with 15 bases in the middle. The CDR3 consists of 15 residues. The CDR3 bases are TGCGCCAGCAAAGTTGTGCCAGGGGGCACAGATACGCAGTATTTT. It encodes CASKVVPGGTDTQYF.

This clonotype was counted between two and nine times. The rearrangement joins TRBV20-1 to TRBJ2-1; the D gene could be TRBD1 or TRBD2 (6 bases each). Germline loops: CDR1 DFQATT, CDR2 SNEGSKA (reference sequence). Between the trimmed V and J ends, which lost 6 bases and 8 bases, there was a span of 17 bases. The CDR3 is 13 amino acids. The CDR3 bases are TGCAGTGCAAGGGGGGCACTTTTCGATGAGCAGTTCTTC. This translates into CSARGALFDEQFF.

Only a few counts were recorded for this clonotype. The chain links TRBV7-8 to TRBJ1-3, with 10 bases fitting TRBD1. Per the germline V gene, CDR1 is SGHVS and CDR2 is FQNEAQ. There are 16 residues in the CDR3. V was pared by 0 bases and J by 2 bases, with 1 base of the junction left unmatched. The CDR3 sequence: CASSLATGGTGNTIYF. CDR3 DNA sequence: TGTGCCAGCAGCTTAGCGACAGGGGGCACTGGAAACACCATATATTTT.